This T cell receptor beta chain stems from a study of blood T cells in healthy people across ages. CDR3 length equals 13 residues. Trimming removed 4 bases from V and 9 bases from J, with 16 bases in between. The authors ran a second PCR of 7 to 11 cycles using a sample-barcoded 5' primer and a J-beta primer mix. TCRdb re-called the 5' RACE reads with MiXCR, one entry per CDR3 protein. The sample has 850,000 or so distinct CDR3 sequences, around 28% seen once. V usage is TRBV12-3 or TRBV12-4 and J usage is TRBJ2-7; unclear D gene. The origin of this receptor is a woman at least 80 years old in good health. The sequencing input was blood. The CDR3 bases are TGTGCCAGCAGTTCCCCCCCAGGTTTGGTGCAGTACTTC. This codes for CASSSPPGLVQYF.